A selection of T cell receptor beta chains follows, all from one sample in a study of regulatory T cells in long-lasting Graves disease. TCRdb fed the multiplex PCR reads into MiXCR, producing one record per CDR3 protein. The profile shows 450,000 to 700,000 distinct CDR3 sequences, 13% of them singletons. The same data also contributed to another study, on T cells in Graves' hyperthyroidism and ophthalmopathy.

Source: peripheral blood mononuclear cells (PBMCs), taken at new diagnosis, from a patient treated with antithyroid drugs. These receptors were obtained from a man younger than 40 with Graves disease. Each CDR3 is given with its conserved first and last residue. The D gene is left open where the match is weak. The size entry is marked missing in some rows and otherwise reads once, few, many or a size class.

v_call	clone_size	j_call	d_call	cdr3_nt	cdr3_aa
TRBV29-1	NA	TRBJ2-7	TRBD2	TGCAGCGTTCGAAGCGGGACGTCGAGCTCCTACGAGCAGTACTTC	CSVRSGTSSSYEQYF
TRBV12-3/TRBV12-4	NA	TRBJ2-1	NA	TGTGCCAGCAGTTTGGGGCTAGCAGACAATGAGCAGCTCTTC	CASSLGLADNEQLF
TRBV28	many	TRBJ2-3	NA	TGTGCCAGCAGTTCCCCAATGGAGGGCACAGATACGCAGTATTTT	CASSSPMEGTDTQYF
TRBV27	many	TRBJ2-7	NA	TGTGCCAGCAGTTTCGGGTTCAGGCGGTCCGAGCAGTACTTC	CASSFGFRRSEQYF
TRBV27	many	TRBJ2-1	TRBD2	TGTGCCAGCAGTTTATCAGGGACTAGCGTGTATTATGAGCAGTTCTTC	CASSLSGTSVYYEQFF
TRBV11-2	many	TRBJ2-7	TRBD1	TGTGCCAGCAGACAGGGGGGAGCGGGCTACGAGCAGTACTTC	CASRQGGAGYEQYF
TRBV12-3/TRBV12-4	many	TRBJ1-5	NA	TGTGCCAGCAGTAAAACGAACGAGGGCAGGGGAACGTCTCAGCCCCAGCATTTT	CASSKTNEGRGTSQPQHF
TRBV18	NA	TRBJ2-7	NA	TGTGCCAGCTCACTCACAATTGATCCCTACGAGCAGTACTTC	CASSLTIDPYEQYF
TRBV3-1	NA	TRBJ2-1	TRBD2	TGTGCCAGCAGCCAATCCCCCGGAGGGTCTAGCGGGATATATGAGCAGTTCTTC	CASSQSPGGSSGIYEQFF
TRBV5-5	many	TRBJ2-5	NA	TGTGCCAGCAGCTTGACCCTAGACCAAGAGACCCAGTACTTC	CASSLTLDQETQYF
TRBV28	many	TRBJ2-7	TRBD2	TGTGCCAGCAGTTCCAGGACTAGCGGGAGTCTGGACGAGCAGTACTTC	CASSSRTSGSLDEQYF
TRBV5-6	many	TRBJ2-1	NA	TGTGCCAGCAGCCCCGGGAACTACAATGAGCAGTTCTTC	CASSPGNYNEQFF
TRBV29-1	many	TRBJ2-7	TRBD2	TGCAGCGTTGGATACCTCCGAGCGGGAGTTCCCGAGCAGTACTTC	CSVGYLRAGVPEQYF
TRBV18	many	TRBJ1-1	NA	TGTGCCAGCTCACCTCCCAACACTGAAGCTTTCTTT	CASSPPNTEAFF
TRBV4-1	NA	TRBJ2-7	TRBD1	TGCGCCAGCAGCCAAAAGGGGACAGGGGAGTGGTACGAGCAGTACTTC	CASSQKGTGEWYEQYF
TRBV24-1	NA	TRBJ1-1	NA	NA	CATSAGTGFGGGAEASF
TRBV3-1	many	TRBJ2-5	NA	TGTGCCAGCAGACAACAGGCCCAAGAGACCCAGTACTTC	CASRQQAQETQYF
TRBV29-1	many	TRBJ2-7	NA	TGCAGCGTTGAAGAGGGCGGGACAAGGTACGAGCAGTACTTC	CSVEEGGTRYEQYF
TRBV6-4	NA	TRBJ1-2	TRBD1	TGTGCCAGCAGCACCGGCCACCGGGACAGGGCCTATGGCTACACCTTC	CASSTGHRDRAYGYTF
TRBV4-2	NA	TRBJ2-3	NA	TGTGCCGGCAGCCAAGAAGGAGGGGAGGCAGATACGCAGTATTTT	CAGSQEGGEADTQYF
TRBV28	many	TRBJ1-2	NA	TGTGCCAGCAGTTTACGGAACACCGCTATCCTCAACTATGGCTACACCTTC	CASSLRNTAILNYGYTF
TRBV10-3	NA	TRBJ2-1	NA	TGTGCCATCAGTGAGTCAAAAGGGACTCACTATAACAATGAGCAGTTCTTC	CAISESKGTHYNNEQFF
TRBV12-3/TRBV12-4	many	TRBJ1-6	NA	TGTGCCAGCCATGGAGGGGGGAATTCACCCCTCCACTTT	CASHGGGNSPLHF
TRBV20-1	many	TRBJ2-4	NA	TGCAGTGCAAGCGGCGGGGACTTAGCCAAAAACATTCAGTACTTC	CSASGGDLAKNIQYF
TRBV7-9	NA	TRBJ1-2	TRBD1	TGTGCCAGCGGACGGGGGACAGACTATGGCTACACCTTC	CASGRGTDYGYTF
TRBV6-1	NA	TRBJ2-1	NA	TGTGCCAGCAGCGGAGGGCCGCGATACAAGGAGCAGTTCTTC	CASSGGPRYKEQFF